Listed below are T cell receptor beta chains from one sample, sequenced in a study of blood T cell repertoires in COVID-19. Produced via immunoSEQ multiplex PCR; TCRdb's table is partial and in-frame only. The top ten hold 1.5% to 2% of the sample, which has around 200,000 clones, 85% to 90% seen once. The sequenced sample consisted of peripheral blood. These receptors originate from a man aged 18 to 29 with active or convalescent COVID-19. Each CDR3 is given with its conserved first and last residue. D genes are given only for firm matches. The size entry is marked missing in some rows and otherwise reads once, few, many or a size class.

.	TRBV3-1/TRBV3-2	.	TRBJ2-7	CASSLSTYEQYF	TGTGCCAGCAGCCTTTCCACCTACGAGCAGTACTTC
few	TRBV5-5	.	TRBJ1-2	CASSLGGGGYTF	TGTGCCAGCAGCTTGGGGGGCGGTGGCTACACCTTC
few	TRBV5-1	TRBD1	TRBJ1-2	CASSARQGPQSNYGYTF	TGCGCCAGCAGCGCAAGACAGGGGCCACAGTCTAACTATGGCTACACCTTC
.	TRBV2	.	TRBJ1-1	CASSESVMNTEAFF	TGTGCCAGCAGTGAATCTGTTATGAACACTGAAGCTTTCTTT
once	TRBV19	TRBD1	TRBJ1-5	CASTGTGGNQPQHF	TGTGCCAGCACCGGGACAGGGGGCAATCAGCCCCAGCATTTT
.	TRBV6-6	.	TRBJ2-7	CASSRGQPAHEQYF	TGTGCCAGCAGTAGGGGACAACCAGCCCACGAGCAGTACTTC
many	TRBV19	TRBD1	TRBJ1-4	CASSTLQQTGRREKLFF	TGTGCCAGTAGTACGCTCCAACAGACAGGGCGTCGTGAAAAACTGTTTTTT
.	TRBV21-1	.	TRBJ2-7	CASSKALYEASSYEQYF	TGTGCCAGCAGCAAAGCGCTTTACGAGGCCAGCTCCTACGAGCAGTACTTC
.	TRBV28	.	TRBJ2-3	CASSSSDTQYF	TGTGCCAGCAGTTCGTCCGATACGCAGTATTTT
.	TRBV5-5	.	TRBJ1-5	CASSSGQTDGNQPQHF	TGTGCCAGCAGCTCCGGACAGACTGATGGCAATCAGCCCCAGCATTTT
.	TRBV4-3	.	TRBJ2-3	CASSQDLSVHTQGDTQYF	TGCGCCAGCAGCCAAGATCTTAGCGTCCACACCCAGGGGGATACGCAGTATTTT
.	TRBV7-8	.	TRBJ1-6	CASSLVIGREGSPLHF	TGTGCCAGCAGCTTAGTTATCGGCAGGGAGGGATCACCCCTCCACTTT
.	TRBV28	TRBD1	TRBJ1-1	CASTTGDTEAFF	TGTGCCAGCACGACAGGGGACACTGAAGCTTTCTTT
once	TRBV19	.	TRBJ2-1	CASSIEPNYNEQFF	TGTGCCAGTAGTATAGAACCTAATTACAATGAGCAGTTCTTC
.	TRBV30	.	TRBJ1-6	CAWKGHPNSPLHF	TGTGCCTGGAAGGGACACCCAAATTCACCCCTCCACTTT
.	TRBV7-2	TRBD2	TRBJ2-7	CASSLWLAGNYEQYF	TGTGCCAGCAGCTTATGGCTAGCGGGAAACTACGAGCAGTACTTC
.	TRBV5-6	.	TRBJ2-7	CASSIPGSSYEQYF	TGTGCCAGCAGCATCCCGGGAAGCTCCTACGAGCAGTACTTC
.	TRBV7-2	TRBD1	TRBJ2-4	CASSATGTGTIQYF	TGTGCCAGCAGCGCGACCGGGACAGGGACCATTCAGTACTTC
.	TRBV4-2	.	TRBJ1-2	CASSQVASSYYDYTF	TGTGCCAGCAGCCAAGTTGCGTCGTCCTACTATGACTACACCTTC
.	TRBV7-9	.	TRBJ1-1	CASSLNGVGATEAFF	TGTGCCAGCAGCTTAAACGGAGTAGGGGCGACGGAAGCTTTCTTT
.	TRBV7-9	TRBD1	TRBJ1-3	CASSLGQGALGNTIYF	TGTGCCAGCAGCTTGGGACAGGGGGCGCTGGGAAACACCATATATTTT
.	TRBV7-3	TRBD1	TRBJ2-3	CASSIGTGLSTDTQYF	TGTGCCAGCAGCATCGGGACAGGCCTCAGCACAGATACGCAGTATTTT
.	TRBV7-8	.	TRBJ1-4	CASSRWGRGINEKLFF	TGTGCCAGCAGCCGGTGGGGGAGGGGAATTAATGAAAAACTGTTTTTT
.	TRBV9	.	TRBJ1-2	CASSVGLWGDSSYTF	TGTGCCAGCAGCGTAGGACTCTGGGGGGACTCGAGTTACACCTTC